The T cell receptor beta chain under discussion was sequenced for a study of response to subunit inactivated influenza vaccine. Findings and caveats of the study: It was suggested by the authors that few new T cells are recruited by each seasonal influenza vaccination.

Looked up from germline, CDR1 is SEHNR and CDR2 is FQNEAQ (reference sequence). Trimming cost V 1 base and J 2 bases; bases outside gene matches: 3. CDR3 length equals 16 residues. For this clonotype: What it binds is unknown.

A single record per CDR3 protein comes from TCRdb applying MiXCR to the RT-PCR reads. The sample has about 780,000 distinct CDR3 sequences; less than 20% are singletons. Specimen: PBMCs from blood, collected 4 to 6 days after vaccination. The chain links TRBV7-9 to TRBJ2-1; TRBD2 matches at 9 bases. The TCR sequence derives from a man aged 45-60 years who received an inactivated influenza vaccine. The CDR3 DNA sequence: TGTGCCAGCAGCTTAGTGGCTAGCGGGACCTACAATGAGCAGTTCTTC. This sequence encodes CASSLVASGTYNEQFF.